These 17 T cell receptor beta chains originate from one sample sequenced in a study of blood T cell repertoires in COVID-19. TCRdb keeps only in-frame clones here, not all; method: immunoSEQ multiplex PCR. The sample has about 270,000 clones, under 90% seen once. Material for sequencing was peripheral blood. These receptor sequences come from a man in his fifties or sixties with acute or convalescent COVID-19.

The chain carries TRBV6-5 and TRBJ1-1, with D unclear. V dropped 6 bases and J dropped 3 bases, with 8 bases sitting between them. CDR1 is MNHEY and CDR2 is SVGAGI in the germline V gene. This CDR3 region has 12 residues. CDR3 region: CASSGLDTEAFF. CDR3 sequence (DNA): TGTGCCAGCAGCGGACTGGACACTGAAGCTTTCTTT.

The V gene is TRBV5-1, the J gene TRBJ2-5, with no clear D. V lost 1 base to trimming and J lost 4 bases, with 14 bases between them. In germline, CDR1 is SGHRS, CDR2 YFSETQ. CDR3 length: 15 residues. The CDR3 reads CASSLSGVLRETQYF. The CDR3 bases are TGCGCCAGCAGCTTGTCCGGAGTACTACGAGAGACCCAGTACTTC.

This chain links TRBV30 with TRBJ1-5; the D is unclear. V was clipped by 0 bases and J by 1 base, with 10 bases between them. This CDR3 contains 15 residues. The germline V gene encodes CDR1 GTSNPN and CDR2 SVGIG (reference sequence). CDR3 residues: CAWSVRGQSNQPQHF. For the CDR3, the DNA is TGTGCCTGGAGTGTACGTGGGCAGAGCAATCAGCCCCAGCATTTT. The full variable domain, rest sourced from reference TRBV30 and TRBJ1-5, is SQTIHQWPATLVQPVGSPLSLECTVEGTSNPNLYWYRQAAGRGLQLLFYSVGIGQISSEVPQNLSASRPQDRQFILSSKKLLLSDSGFYLCAWSVRGQSNQPQHFGDGTRLSIL.

The chain links TRBV18 to TRBJ1-4; 10 nucleotides agree with TRBD1. The V gene's germline CDR1 is KGHSH and CDR2 LQKENI. V shed 3 bases and J 7 bases; nucleotides not matched to a gene: 5. The CDR3 is 15 residues long. CDR3 nucleotide sequence: TGTGCCAGCTCACCCGGGACAGGGGATGGTGAAAAACTGTTTTTT. Translation gives CASSPGTGDGEKLFF.

The chain recombines TRBV6-5 with TRBJ1-4, with 7 bases matching TRBD1. This CDR3 is 14 amino acids long. V dropped 6 bases and J dropped 5; count of bases not matched to a gene: 6. Germline V gives CDR1 MNHEY, CDR2 SVGAGI. CDR3: CASRPGQRNEKLFF. CDR3 DNA sequence: TGTGCCAGCAGGCCGGGACAGCGCAATGAAAAACTGTTTTTT.

The rearrangement uses TRBV2 and TRBJ1-2, with D uncertain. The CDR3 covers 13 residues. In germline, CDR1 is SNHLY, CDR2 FYNNEI. V was clipped by 7 bases and J by 9 bases, with 18 bases between them. CDR3 region: CASTPMSGRSYTF. The CDR3 coding sequence is TGTGCCAGCACCCCAATGAGCGGGCGGAGCTACACCTTC.

The V gene is TRBV7-2, the J gene TRBJ2-1, with 12 bases fitting TRBD2. The CDR3 consists of 15 residues. Germline lookup yields CDR1 SGHTA and CDR2 FQGNSA. Germline trimming cut 5 bases from V and 6 bases from J; bases unmatched to any gene: 5. CDR3 coding DNA: TGTGCCAGCAGCCTTACTAGCGGGGGGATCAATGAGCAGTTCTTC. It yields the protein CASSLTSGGINEQFF.

This chain links TRBV10-2 with TRBJ1-3; D unresolved. V dropped 4 bases and J dropped 0 bases, with 13 bases sitting between them. Germline V gene lookup returns CDR1 WSHSY and CDR2 SAAADI. The CDR3 is made up of 16 amino acids. CDR3 DNA sequence: TGCGCCAGCAGTGTAGGGCGGGGTGGCTCTGGAAACACCATATATTTT. Amino acids: CASSVGRGGSGNTIYF.

The chain's CDR3 is CASSLGRIYEQYF. CDR3 sequence (DNA): TGTGCCAGCAGTTTGGGCAGGATCTACGAGCAGTACTTC. The gene calls are TRBV28 and TRBJ2-7; D is undetermined. The V gene's germline CDR1 is MDHEN and CDR2 SYDVKM. This CDR3 has 13 residues. V was shortened by 3 bases and J by 3 bases, with 9 bases between the two germline ends.

In its sample, this clone was seen once. In nucleotides, the CDR3 is TGCGCCAGCAGCGCACAACAGGGGAACTATGGCTACACCTTC. It specifies CASSAQQGNYGYTF. This chain links TRBV5-1 with TRBJ1-2, with 7 bases aligning to TRBD1. V lost 4 bases to trimming and J lost 2 bases; unmatched junction nucleotides: 5. CDR3 length equals 14 residues. Germline V gene lookup returns CDR1 SGHRS and CDR2 YFSETQ.

This clone was seen a handful of times. The CDR3 DNA reads TGTGCCAGCAGAGGGACAGGGGCCTACGAGCAGTACTTC. This translates into CASRGTGAYEQYF. The chain uses TRBV11-2 and TRBJ2-7, with 10 bases fitting TRBD1. The germline V gene has CDR1 SGHAT and CDR2 FQNNGV. The V and J ends lost 6 bases and 2 bases, in that order; junction bases with no gene match: 1. The length of the CDR3 is 13 residues.

The chain combines TRBV5-1 with TRBJ2-1; TRBD2 is a possible D gene (5 bases). V was shortened by 2 bases and J by 7 bases, with 10 bases between the two germline ends. Germline values: CDR1 SGHRS, CDR2 YFSETQ. The CDR3 runs to 13 residues. As DNA, the CDR3 is TGCGCCAGCAGCTTTGCCGGGGAAAATGAGCAGTTCTTC. This sequence encodes CASSFAGENEQFF.

This chain joins TRBV5-1 and TRBJ1-1, with TRBD1 matching 8 bases. CDR1 SGHRS and CDR2 YFSETQ come from the germline V gene. The trim removed 7 bases at V and 4 bases at J, leaving 6 bases unmatched. This CDR3 is 13 amino acids long. The CDR3 sequence is CASGTDRGTEAFF. DNA for the CDR3: TGCGCCAGCGGTACCGACAGGGGCACTGAAGCTTTCTTT.

The V gene is TRBV19, the J gene TRBJ2-6; D might be TRBD2 (5 bases). Trimming took off 4 bases at V and 0 bases at J, with 25 bases between the two ends. The CDR3 consists of 21 residues. Germline V gene data show CDR1 as LNHDA and CDR2 as SQIVND (reference sequence). CDR3 sequence (DNA): TGTGCCAGTAGTAATCGGGATTACCACGGTACCCGAGCCTCTGGGGCCAACGTCCTGACTTTC. Protein sequence: CASSNRDYHGTRASGANVLTF.

The rearrangement uses TRBV5-8 and TRBJ1-2, with 7 bases identical to TRBD1. Losses at the gene ends were 2 bases for V and 5 bases for J; bases not matched to a gene: 9. Germline CDR1 is SGHTS and CDR2 is YDEGEE. CDR3 length: 15 residues. CDR3: CASSFNRGNLYGYTF. The CDR3 DNA reads TGTGCCAGCAGCTTCAACAGGGGCAATTTGTATGGCTACACCTTC.

The rearrangement uses TRBV5-4 and TRBJ2-7; D is unclear. Trimming left V 2 bases short and J 6 bases short, with 12 bases between. The CDR3 runs 13 residues. Germline values: CDR1 SGHNT, CDR2 YYREEE (reference sequence). The DNA of the CDR3 is TGTGCCAGCAGCTTCGTCGGCTGGGCCGAGCAGTACTTC. It is translated as CASSFVGWAEQYF. The variable domain in full, completed from reference TRBV5-4 and TRBJ2-7, reads ETGVTQSPTHLIKTRGQQVTLRCSSQSGHNTVSWYQQALGQGPQFIFQYYREEENGRGNFPPRFSGLQFPNYSSELNVNALELDDSALYLCASSFVGWAEQYFGPGTRLTVT.

The chain employs TRBV2 and TRBJ1-1; D gene unclear. Trimming removed 4 bases at V and 0 bases at J, with 6 bases between. This CDR3 is 13 amino acids long. The germline CDR1 and CDR2 sequences are SNHLY and FYNNEI. The DNA for the CDR3 is TGTGCCAGCAGTGGGCAAGTGAACACTGAAGCTTTCTTT. It yields the protein CASSGQVNTEAFF.